Each of the 7 T cell receptor beta chains below was sequenced from the same sample in a study of T cell responses to AZD1222 COVID-19 vaccine. Generated by immunoSEQ multiplex PCR, the TCRdb table keeps only in-frame clones and is missing some. The sample includes 130,000 or so clones, 90% of them seen just once. Sequenced here: peripheral blood, sampled on day 0 of AZD1222 vaccination. All receptors derive from an adult in good health.

The J gene is TRBJ1-6, the V gene TRBV9; the D is unclear. Germline loops: CDR1 SGDLS, CDR2 YYNGEE. V was trimmed by 0 bases and J by 8 bases, leaving 15 bases between them. The CDR3 runs to 16 residues. This CDR3 is CASSVAVAISDSPLHF. CDR3 DNA: TGTGCCAGCAGCGTAGCAGTTGCAATCTCCGATTCACCCCTCCACTTT.

This clone has just one count. This chain joins TRBV7-2 and TRBJ2-6; D ambiguous. V was trimmed by 6 bases and J by 3 bases, leaving 9 bases between them. The CDR3 loop spans 14 amino acids. CDR1 is SGHTA and CDR2 is FQGNSA in the germline V gene. DNA for the CDR3: TGTGCCAGCAGTAGGTCGGGTGGGGCCAACGTCCTGACTTTC. Protein product: CASSRSGGANVLTF.

The chain couples TRBV15 to TRBJ2-3; a weak D match, TRBD2 (7 bases). Germline loops: CDR1 LNHNV, CDR2 YYDKDF (reference sequence). The CDR3 is 15 residues long. V shed 1 base and J shed 5 bases, with 13 bases lying between them. CDR3 protein: CATSRGGGAGDTQYF. CDR3 sequence (DNA): TGTGCCACCAGCAGAGGTGGGGGGGCCGGAGATACGCAGTATTTT.

The chain has TRBV30 and TRBJ1-2, with a tentative D call TRBD1 (6 bases). V was trimmed by 5 bases and J by 8 bases, leaving 15 bases between them. The CDR3 runs to 12 residues. Germline CDR1 is GTSNPN and CDR2 is SVGIG (reference sequence). CDR3 sequence (DNA): TGTGCCTGGCGAGTAAGGGGGATCGGCTACACCTTC. Its translation is CAWRVRGIGYTF.

This chain uses TRBV24-1 with TRBJ1-2; perhaps TRBD1 as D (6 bases). In germline, CDR1 is KGHDR, CDR2 SFDVKD. The CDR3 has 17 residues. The V end lost 4 bases, the J end lost 0 bases, and 17 bases lay between the germline ends. In nucleotides, the CDR3 is TGTGCCACCAGTGACCCTACAGGGCTTCCACCTAACTATGGCTACACCTTC. It specifies CATSDPTGLPPNYGYTF.

The chain joins TRBV11-1 to TRBJ1-1; D remains unclear. This CDR3 is built from 13 residues. Germline V gene data show CDR1 as SGHAT and CDR2 as FQDESV (reference sequence). The ends were cut back, 6 bases at V and 4 bases at J, with 12 bases in the middle. The CDR3 is CASSAGPITEAFF. The DNA for the CDR3 is TGTGCCAGCAGTGCCGGGCCTATCACTGAAGCTTTCTTT. Using reference TRBV11-1 and TRBJ1-1 for the parts outside the CDR3, the full variable domain is EAEVAQSPRYKITEKSQAVAFWCDPISGHATLYWYRQILGQGPELLVQFQDESVVDDSQLPKDRFSAERLKGVDSTLKIQPAELGDSAMYLCASSAGPITEAFFGQGTRLTVV.

This sequence joins TRBV19 and TRBJ1-6; D unclear. Germline V lookup: CDR1 LNHDA, CDR2 SQIVND (reference sequence). V lost 3 bases to trimming and J lost 9 bases, with 6 bases between them. The CDR3 sequence is 12 residues long. For the CDR3, the DNA is TGTGCCAGTAGTATTGGTAGTTCACCCCTCCACTTT. Protein product: CASSIGSSPLHF.